Each of the 21 T cell receptor beta chains below was sequenced from the same sample in a study of blood T cell repertoires in COVID-19 (dated by TCRdb to about 2020). Library generation was performed with the immunoSEQ multiplex PCR assay. The table was pulled from immuneACCESS by TCRdb, which kept in-frame rearrangements only. Such tables lose some clones; where checked, under half of the loss comes from unresolved V genes, and the rest has no known cause. The sample records about 140,000 clones, over 75% of which are singletons. Of the sample, less than 4% falls within the top ten clones. The sample comprised peripheral blood. The receptors stem from a woman aged 60-70 years with active COVID-19.

This clone was detected once. The rearrangement uses TRBV2 and TRBJ2-4; 9 bases agree with TRBD2. Germline lookup yields CDR1 SNHLY and CDR2 FYNNEI. V shed 5 bases, J shed 1 base, and the junction held 9 bases outside the gene matches. The CDR3 contains 17 residues. Here the CDR3 DNA reads TGTGCCAGCAGTTATATACTAGCGGGCAAGGCCAAAAACATTCAGTACTTC. This translates into CASSYILAGKAKNIQYF.

This sequence joins TRBV11-3 and TRBJ2-5, with 10 nucleotides matching TRBD1. The CDR3 extends over 16 amino acids. CDR1 is SGHNT and CDR2 is YENEEA in the germline V gene. V shed 5 bases and J 5 bases; nucleotides not matched to a gene: 11. CDR3 sequence reads: CASSQRRDRGRETQYF. The CDR3 DNA is TGTGCCAGCAGCCAGAGGAGGGACAGGGGACGTGAGACCCAGTACTTC.

The chain employs TRBV6-2 or TRBV6-3 and TRBJ1-4; D uncertain. Germline loops: CDR1 MNHEY, CDR2 SVGEGT. Deletions cut 5 bases from V and 8 bases from J, with 9 bases between. The CDR3 runs to 12 residues. As DNA, the CDR3 is TGTGCCAGCAGTCTCCCGAGGGAAAAACTGTTTTTT. Its protein is CASSLPREKLFF.

V usage is TRBV16 and J usage is TRBJ1-6; possibly TRBD1 for D (5 bases). This CDR3 comprises 16 residues. From germline, CDR1 is KGHSY and CDR2 FQNENV. The germline V and J ends were trimmed by 4 bases and 7 bases, with 17 bases remaining between them. The CDR3, as DNA: TGTGCCAGCAGCCCACAGTTGTGGGGCCAAAATTCACCCCTCCACTTT. Protein product: CASSPQLWGQNSPLHF.

This clone was detected a few times. J is TRBJ2-5 and V is TRBV24-1, with TRBD2 matching over 8 bases. V shed 6 bases and J 2 bases; nucleotides not matched to a gene: 7. Germline V CDR1 and CDR2: KGHDR, SFDVKD. The CDR3 is 15 amino acids. Written as DNA, the CDR3 is TGTGCCACCAGTAAGCCACTAGCGGATCAAGAGACCCAGTACTTC. This encodes CATSKPLADQETQYF.

The genes are TRBV6-5 and TRBJ2-2, with unresolved D. Per the germline V gene, CDR1 is MNHEY and CDR2 is SVGAGI. V was pared by 3 bases and J by 3 bases, with 5 bases between. This CDR3 region has 13 residues. The CDR3, as DNA: TGTGCCAGCAGTTATAGTTACACCGGGGAGCTGTTTTTT. Translated, it gives CASSYSYTGELFF.

The chain uses TRBV15 and TRBJ2-7; D call uncertain. CDR1 and CDR2 (germline): LNHNV, YYDKDF (reference sequence). Between the trimmed V and J ends, which lost 0 bases and 2 bases, there was a span of 8 bases. CDR3 size: 14 residues. DNA of the CDR3: TGTGCCACCAGCAGAGATCTAGGCCCCTACGAGCAGTACTTC. It translates to CATSRDLGPYEQYF.

The chain employs TRBV7-9 and TRBJ1-3, with a weak D call TRBD1 (6 bases). CDR1 is SEHNR and CDR2 is FQNEAQ in the germline V gene (reference sequence). Trimming stripped 8 bases from V and 0 bases from J, with 14 bases between. The CDR3 has 15 amino acids. Written as DNA, the CDR3 is TGTGCCAGCCGCTCTGCAGGGGACTCTGGAAACACCATATATTTT. Amino acids: CASRSAGDSGNTIYF.

This sequence joins TRBV7-2 and TRBJ2-7, with D tentatively TRBD2 (6 bases). CDR3 size: 15 residues. Deletions cut 5 bases from V and 2 bases from J, with 16 bases between. Germline loops: CDR1 SGHTA, CDR2 FQGNSA. The CDR3 loop reads CASSAINGSPYEQYF. As DNA, the CDR3 is TGTGCCAGCAGCGCTATTAACGGGAGCCCCTACGAGCAGTACTTC.

V gene TRBV5-1 combines with J gene TRBJ2-1; 14 nucleotides align to TRBD2. CDR3 length: 17 residues. Germline V lookup: CDR1 SGHRS, CDR2 YFSETQ. V shed 4 bases and J 8 bases; nucleotides not matched to a gene: 11. The CDR3 nucleotides are TGCGCCAGCAGCGAGGGGACTAGCGGGAGTGTGGGGGATGAGCAGTTCTTC. It specifies CASSEGTSGSVGDEQFF.

The J gene is TRBJ2-3, the V gene TRBV18; TRBD2 aligns across 11 bases. CDR3 size: 17 residues. V trimming: 0 bases; J trimming: 2 bases; junction bases outside the gene matches: 4. Germline V gene sequence: CDR1 KGHSH, CDR2 LQKENI. The CDR3 coding sequence is TGTGCCAGCTCACCACCACCTAGCGGGAGGTACACAGATACGCAGTATTTT. Translation: CASSPPPSGRYTDTQYF. The full variable domain, in which reference TRBV18 and TRBJ2-3 provide the parts outside the CDR3, is NAGVMQNPRHLVRRRGQEARLRCSPMKGHSHVYWYRQLPEEGLKFMVYLQKENIIDESGMPKERFSAEFPKEGPSILRIQQVVRGDSAAYFCASSPPPSGRYTDTQYFGPGTRLTVL.

The chain joins TRBV28 to TRBJ1-2; possibly TRBD1 for D (6 bases). Between the trimmed V and J ends, which lost 3 bases and 4 bases, there was a span of 15 bases. Germline CDR1 MDHEN, CDR2 SYDVKM. The CDR3 extends over 15 amino acids. CDR3 bases: TGTGCCAGCAGTTTCAGGAGGGGGGGTAGCTATGGCTACACCTTC. Protein: CASSFRRGGSYGYTF.

In this sample, this clone turned up many times. The V and J genes are TRBV5-8 and TRBJ2-7, with 7 bases that match TRBD1. This CDR3 has 16 amino acids. The V gene's germline CDR1 is SGHTS and CDR2 YDEGEE. V was pared by 0 bases and J by 2 bases, with 8 bases of the junction left unmatched. The CDR3 reads CASSLGTDRLAYEQYF. The CDR3 DNA follows: TGTGCCAGCAGCTTGGGGACGGACAGGTTAGCCTACGAGCAGTACTTC. Full variable domain (missing parts from reference TRBV5-8 and TRBJ2-7): EAGVTQSPTHLIKTRGQQATLRCSPISGHTSVYWYQQALGLGLQFLLWYDEGEERNRGNFPPRFSGRQFPNYSSELNVNALELEDSALYLCASSLGTDRLAYEQYFGPGTRLTVT.

The V and J genes are TRBV6-4 and TRBJ1-2; maybe TRBD1 (5 bases). The CDR3 is made up of 15 amino acids. The V end lost 6 bases, the J end lost 0 bases, and 14 bases lay between the germline ends. The germline gives CDR1 MRHNA, CDR2 SNTAGT. Here the CDR3 DNA reads TGTGCCAGCAGCCAAACAGGTTCAGCTAACTATGGCTACACCTTC. It yields the protein CASSQTGSANYGYTF.

This rearrangement joins TRBV20-1 to TRBJ1-2; no clear D. Germline-derived CDR1 and CDR2 are DFQATT and SNEGSKA (reference sequence). The V end lost 5 bases, the J end lost 6 bases, and 7 bases lay between the germline ends. CDR3 length: 10 amino acids. The CDR3 DNA is TGCAGTGCTGAGGGCAATGGCTACACCTTC. It is translated as CSAEGNGYTF.

CDR3 loop: CASSLVGAANEKLFF. CDR3 sequence (DNA): TGTGCCAGCAGCTTAGTGGGGGCGGCTAATGAAAAACTGTTTTTT. The genes are TRBV7-2 and TRBJ1-4, with D possibly being TRBD1 (6 bases). The CDR3 totals 15 residues. Trimming left V 1 base short and J 3 bases short, with 9 bases between. CDR1 is SGHTA and CDR2 is FQGNSA in the germline V gene.

This clone was recorded a few times. The chain employs TRBV7-2 and TRBJ2-7; D is possibly TRBD2 (5 bases). The CDR3 consists of 14 residues. Germline V gives CDR1 SGHTA, CDR2 FQGNSA. V was pared by 1 base and J by 2 bases, with 9 bases between. Here the CDR3 DNA reads TGTGCCAGCAGCTTAGTAATTAGCGCCTACGAGCAGTACTTC. This gives the protein CASSLVISAYEQYF.

The chain has TRBV7-2 and TRBJ2-7; maybe TRBD2 (6 bases). Per the germline V gene, CDR1 is SGHTA and CDR2 is FQGNSA. This CDR3 is 14 amino acids long. The V gene lost 5 bases and the J gene lost 2 bases, with 13 bases spanning the gap. Written as DNA, the CDR3 is TGTGCCAGCAGCCGGACTAACGTACCCTACGAGCAGTACTTC. Its translation: CASSRTNVPYEQYF.

The chain uses TRBV11-2 and TRBJ1-1; D uncertain. Germline assignment: CDR1 SGHAT and CDR2 FQNNGV. V was shortened by 3 bases and J by 1 base, with 12 bases between the two germline ends. This CDR3 spans 15 amino acids. CDR3 loop: CASSFSPVQNTEAFF. The CDR3 DNA sequence: TGTGCCAGCAGCTTTTCCCCGGTCCAGAACACTGAAGCTTTCTTT. The variable domain in full, completed from reference TRBV11-2 and TRBJ1-1, reads EAGVAQSPRYKIIEKRQSVAFWCNPISGHATLYWYQQILGQGPKLLIQFQNNGVVDDSQLPKDRFSAERLKGVDSTLKIQPAKLEDSAVYLCASSFSPVQNTEAFFGQGTRLTVV.

The V and J genes are TRBV7-8 and TRBJ2-1, with 11 bases that match TRBD2. The CDR3 contains 14 residues. Germline V gene data show CDR1 as SGHVS and CDR2 as FQNEAQ. Trimming at V came to 3 bases and at J to 5 bases, leaving 0 bases not matched to a gene. CDR3 loop: CASSLTSGDNEQFF. CDR3 DNA: TGTGCCAGCAGCTTGACTAGCGGGGACAATGAGCAGTTCTTC.

This clone was detected a few times. The rearrangement links TRBV4-2 to TRBJ2-2; D is possibly TRBD2 (6 bases). Germline values: CDR1 LGHNA, CDR2 YNFKEQ. CDR3 size: 14 residues. V was cut by 0 bases and J by 9 bases, with 11 bases left in between. In DNA form, the CDR3 reads TGTGCCAGCAGCCAAGAATGGGGCGGGAGGGAGCTGTTTTTT. Amino acids: CASSQEWGGRELFF.